One and the same sample provided the 21 T cell receptor beta chains below, sequenced in a study of T cells in Graves' hyperthyroidism and ophthalmopathy. TCR beta CDR3 regions were amplified from RNA transcripts. HTBI primers were used for first-round RT-PCR of the TCR CDR3. TCRdb recomputed calls from the multiplex PCR reads with MiXCR, one row per CDR3 protein. The sample shows some 490,000 distinct CDR3 sequences, 20% to 25% of them seen only once. Sequenced material: blood. The receptor set was obtained from a woman aged 70-85 years with Graves' ophthalmopathy.

This clonotype was detected only a few times. The chain employs TRBV7-6 and TRBJ2-5; D perhaps matches TRBD2 (6 bases). V was cut by 5 bases and J by 6 bases, with 22 bases left in between. CDR3 size: 16 residues. CDR1 and CDR2 from the germline V gene are SGHVS and FNYEAQ. Written as DNA, the CDR3 is TGTGCCAGCAGCCCGCCGGGACTTCCTCTTCCGAAGACCCAGTACTTC. It codes for CASSPPGLPLPKTQYF.

The chain uses TRBV5-5 and TRBJ1-4, with D perhaps matching TRBD1 (5 bases). The germline gives CDR1 SGHKS, CDR2 YYEKEE (reference sequence). The length of the CDR3 is 14 residues. V was shortened by 4 bases and J by 7 bases, with 14 bases between the two germline ends. The CDR3 region has the DNA TGTGCCAGCAGCCAGGGCCAGTGGAGTGAAAAACTGTTTTTT. This sequence encodes CASSQGQWSEKLFF.

This clonotype was observed a handful of times. The chain is built from TRBV12-3 or TRBV12-4 and TRBJ2-1, with D tentatively TRBD2 (6 bases). Trimming left V 5 bases short and J 3 bases short, with 14 bases between. The CDR3 loop spans 15 amino acids. The CDR3 here is CASSPTSFFYNEQFF. The CDR3, as DNA: TGTGCCAGCAGTCCGACTAGTTTCTTCTACAATGAGCAGTTCTTC.

The J gene is TRBJ2-7, the V gene TRBV6-1; 8 bases fit TRBD1. The CDR3 loop spans 14 amino acids. Germline V CDR1 and CDR2: MNHNS, SASEGT. V trimming: 5 bases; J trimming: 1 base; junction bases outside the gene matches: 4. CDR3 DNA sequence: TGTGCCAGCAGTCAGGGGGCAGGGTCCTACGAGCAGTACTTC. Its translation: CASSQGAGSYEQYF.

This clonotype was detected a few times. For the CDR3, the DNA is TGTGCCAGCAGGGTAGACAGGGGAGATTCACCCCTCCACTTT. It encodes CASRVDRGDSPLHF. The rearrangement links TRBV28 to TRBJ1-6; 8 bases are shared with TRBD1. The germline V gene encodes CDR1 MDHEN and CDR2 SYDVKM. V was pared by 6 bases and J by 8 bases, with 6 bases of the junction left unmatched. The length of the CDR3 is 14 residues.

The table lists this clonotype with a few counts. The V and J genes are TRBV20-1 and TRBJ1-5; possibly TRBD1 for D (5 bases). The CDR3 consists of 14 residues. Trimming took 2 bases from V and 1 from J, leaving 9 bases between them. Germline V lookup: CDR1 DFQATT, CDR2 SNEGSKA (reference sequence). The CDR3 protein is CSARKPGSNQPQHF. The CDR3 DNA reads as TGCAGTGCTAGAAAGCCAGGGAGCAATCAGCCCCAGCATTTT.

Notes on this clonotype: This may arise from a read error, as a much more abundant clone is one base away. The chain combines TRBV28 with TRBJ2-4; D is possibly TRBD1 (6 bases). This CDR3 contains 15 residues. V was trimmed by 6 bases and J by 9 bases, leaving 21 bases between them. Germline V CDR1 and CDR2: MDHEN, SYDVKM. The CDR3 reads CASSLQSLQGSIQYF. The DNA for the CDR3 is TGTGCCAGCAGCCTACAGAGTCTCCAGGGGAGCATTCAGTACTTC.

V usage is TRBV7-2 and J usage is TRBJ2-7; D ambiguous. V shed 0 bases and J shed 3 bases, with 6 bases lying between them. CDR1 SGHTA and CDR2 FQGNSA come from the germline V gene. CDR3 size: 13 residues. CDR3 bases: TGTGCCAGCAGCTTAGCTTTTCGCTACGAGCAGTACTTC. Its translation is CASSLAFRYEQYF.

The V gene is TRBV29-1, the J gene TRBJ1-2; 11 bases are shared with TRBD1. Germline values: CDR1 SQVTM, CDR2 ANQGSEA. The CDR3 is 13 amino acids. V was clipped by 3 bases and J by 5 bases; unmatched bases: 2. CDR3 amino acids: CSVEGQGVYGYTF. The CDR3 region has the DNA TGCAGCGTTGAGGGACAGGGGGTATATGGCTACACCTTC.

This clonotype has only a few counts. The rearrangement uses TRBV6-1 and TRBJ1-6, with D possibly being TRBD1 (5 bases). V was trimmed by 0 bases and J by 10 bases, leaving 16 bases between them. Germline V gives CDR1 MNHNS, CDR2 SASEGT. The CDR3 is 16 residues long. The CDR3 loop reads CASSEAGTGSGSPLHF. The CDR3 coding sequence is TGTGCCAGCAGTGAAGCGGGGACGGGCTCGGGGTCACCCCTCCACTTT.

This clonotype was seen repeatedly, ten times or more. The J gene is TRBJ1-2, the V gene TRBV12-3 or TRBV12-4; D not certain. The CDR3 is made up of 13 amino acids. V lost 4 bases, J lost 4 bases, and 10 bases lay in between. CDR3 amino acids: CASSSRRGYGYTF. Here the CDR3 DNA reads TGTGCCAGCAGTTCCCGAAGAGGCTATGGCTACACCTTC.

This clonotype was seen only a few times. The CDR3 is CASSSDRWNTEAFF. The CDR3 coding sequence is TGTGCCAGCAGCTCCGACCGGTGGAACACTGAAGCTTTCTTT. The chain employs TRBV7-3 and TRBJ1-1; D unclear. V was clipped by 4 bases and J by 1 base, with 10 bases between them. The CDR3 sequence is 14 residues long. The V gene's germline CDR1 is SGHTA and CDR2 FQGTGA.

This clonotype was detected only once. The DNA for the CDR3 is TGCGCCAGCAGCCCCGATCCACTTTCCGGGGAGCTGTTTTTT. Its protein is CASSPDPLSGELFF. This chain connects TRBV5-1 to TRBJ2-2; no reliable D call. CDR3 length equals 14 residues. Trimming took off 4 bases at V and 6 bases at J, with 13 bases between the two ends. The V gene's germline CDR1 is SGHRS and CDR2 YFSETQ.

This chain uses TRBV9 with TRBJ2-7; TRBD2 aligns across 7 bases. V gave up 4 bases and J gave up 1 base; unmatched junction bases: 5. This CDR3 contains 14 residues. Germline values: CDR1 SGDLS, CDR2 YYNGEE. CDR3 sequence: CASSLGRQSYEQYF. CDR3 in DNA: TGTGCCAGCAGCCTCGGGAGGCAATCCTACGAGCAGTACTTC.

This chain joins TRBV5-1 and TRBJ1-1, with D possibly being TRBD1 (5 bases). This CDR3 is built from 17 residues. V lost 4 bases, J lost 1 base, and 20 bases lay in between. CDR1 and CDR2 from the germline V gene are SGHRS and YFSETQ. The CDR3 nucleotides read TGCGCCAGCAGCGGGGGGATTGCGGGAAGACCGAACACTGAAGCTTTCTTT. Encoded protein: CASSGGIAGRPNTEAFF.

This clonotype was seen repeatedly, ten times or more. The chain combines TRBV28 with TRBJ2-7, with D tentatively TRBD2 (7 bases). V gave up 3 bases and J gave up 5 bases, with 20 bases separating them. This CDR3 spans 16 amino acids. Germline V gene lookup returns CDR1 MDHEN and CDR2 SYDVKM. In DNA, the CDR3 is TGTGCCAGCAGTTTTGTGGGGGGGCTCGGCGGTAACGAGCAGTACTTC. The encoded protein is CASSFVGGLGGNEQYF.

There are a few counts of this clonotype. In nucleotides, the CDR3 is TGTGCCATCCGGACAGGGCAAGAGCAGTACTTC. Residues: CAIRTGQEQYF. The chain couples TRBV10-3 to TRBJ2-7; 8 bases line up with TRBD1. The CDR3 extends over 11 amino acids. Trimming at V came to 8 bases and at J to 7 bases, leaving 4 bases not matched to a gene. Germline CDR1 is ENHRY and CDR2 is SYGVKD.

The chain links TRBV27 to TRBJ1-2, with D possibly being TRBD1 (5 bases). The CDR3 consists of 13 residues. V lost 7 bases to trimming and J lost 5 bases, with 14 bases between them. CDR1 and CDR2 (germline): MNHEY, SMNVEV (reference sequence). The CDR3 region is CASTYRPEYGYTF. The CDR3 DNA sequence: TGTGCCAGCACCTACAGGCCGGAGTATGGCTACACCTTC.

This chain links TRBV29-1 with TRBJ2-2; D not certain. Germline lookup yields CDR1 SQVTM and CDR2 ANQGSEA. The CDR3 length is 13 residues. V was shortened by 6 bases and J by 2 bases, with 10 bases between the two germline ends. The CDR3 DNA follows: TGCAGCGTAGACTGGGTAAACACCGGGGAGCTGTTTTTT. It encodes CSVDWVNTGELFF.

This chain joins TRBV9 and TRBJ2-1; tentatively, D is TRBD2 (6 bases). The germline V and J ends were trimmed by 0 bases and 7 bases, with 11 bases remaining between them. Germline V lookup: CDR1 SGDLS, CDR2 YYNGEE. The CDR3 loop spans 14 amino acids. CDR3 DNA: TGTGCCAGCAGCGTAGGTAAGGGGAGGAATGAGCAGTTCTTC. Its protein product is CASSVGKGRNEQFF.

The chain has TRBV6-2 or TRBV6-3 and TRBJ2-3, with TRBD1 matching over 8 bases. V dropped 2 bases and J dropped 2; count of bases not matched to a gene: 3. CDR1 MNHEY and CDR2 SVGEGT come from the germline V gene. This CDR3 has 15 residues. Here the CDR3 DNA reads TGTGCCAGCAGTTACGGGACAGGCGACACAGATACGCAGTATTTT. Residues: CASSYGTGDTDTQYF.